Sequencing of this T cell receptor beta chain was carried out in a study of cytomegalovirus exposure and HLA in healthy donors. The PCR contained 60 Vbeta and 13 Jbeta primers. The repertoire was sequenced with immunoSEQ multiplex PCR; TCRdb's copy has only in-frame clones and lacks some. The sample records some 130,000 clones, around 72% being singletons. Overall study results and limits: What was likely a sequencing artifact was a cluster of highly shared sequence variants. The authors excluded some V segments, including TRBV6-2 and TRBV6-3, as indistinguishable. For most TCR sequences rarity was the rule, although some public TCRs occurred in many donors.

Germline assignment: CDR1 LNHDA and CDR2 SQIVND (reference sequence). J lost 4 bases, V lost 7 bases, and 23 bases had no gene match. CDR3 length: 19 amino acids. Concerning this clone itself: Its specificity is not known.

The sequence was collected from a human donor in good health. The sequenced material came from PBMCs. The chain uses TRBV19 and TRBJ1-1, with 8 bases aligning to TRBD1. This CDR3 reads CASTPGQVFSNLPRTEAFF. DNA for the CDR3: TGTGCCAGTACCCCGGGACAGGTCTTCTCCAACTTACCGCGCACTGAAGCTTTCTTT.